One and the same sample provided the 15 T cell receptor beta chains below, sequenced in a study of human T cells and chemical hapten exposure. One entry per CDR3 protein, called by TCRdb with MiXCR from the RACE reads. The data contain 100,000 to 150,000 distinct CDR3 sequences, approximately 11% of them singletons. Time point here: patch test 3, about 24 weeks after DPC sensitization. Treatment in this sample: therapeutic diphenylcyclopropenone sensitization with weekly scalp DPC. Specimen: whole blood, collected in connection with sensitization to the hapten diphenylcyclopropenone (DPC). These receptors were obtained from a woman aged 45-59 years with alopecia areata. Some clones in this sample may be carry-over from other donors' samples.

In its sample, this clonotype was seen a few times. The chain has TRBV2 and TRBJ1-5; D remains ambiguous. CDR3 length: 13 amino acids. CDR1 and CDR2 from the germline V gene are SNHLY and FYNNEI. With 6 bases removed from V and 3 bases from J, the gap between germline ends came to 9 bases. CDR3 amino acids: CASRGSTNQPQHF. The CDR3 DNA reads TGTGCCAGCAGGGGCAGCACCAATCAGCCCCAGCATTTT.

The chain links TRBV24-1 to TRBJ1-3; D is perhaps TRBD1 (6 bases). Germline CDR1 KGHDR, CDR2 SFDVKD. There are 15 residues in the CDR3. The ends were cut back, 4 bases at V and 2 bases at J, with 11 bases in the middle. The CDR3 DNA reads as TGTGCCACCAGTGACGGCAGGGGACCTGGAAACACCATATATTTT. Translated: CATSDGRGPGNTIYF.

This clonotype was seen a few times. The chain uses TRBV28 and TRBJ2-7; 8 bases are shared with TRBD2. Germline assignment: CDR1 MDHEN and CDR2 SYDVKM. This CDR3 is built from 15 residues. V shed 3 bases and J 7 bases; nucleotides not matched to a gene: 11. The CDR3 DNA reads as TGTGCCAGCAGTTTTCGGGGGGGTAGGGTTAATGAGCAGTACTTC. This gives the protein CASSFRGGRVNEQYF.

Only a few counts were recorded for this clonotype. The V gene is TRBV2, the J gene TRBJ1-1; D is undetermined. Trimming took off 6 bases at V and 1 base at J, with 12 bases between the two ends. The germline gives CDR1 SNHLY, CDR2 FYNNEI. The length of the CDR3 is 14 residues. CDR3 nucleotides: TGTGCCAGCAGGCAGGTTAAATGGAACACTGAAGCTTTCTTT. Amino acid sequence: CASRQVKWNTEAFF.

This clonotype was counted ten times or more. The V and J genes are TRBV6-5 and TRBJ1-2, with no clear D. This CDR3 is built from 12 residues. Germline values: CDR1 MNHEY, CDR2 SVGAGI. V was cut by 2 bases and J by 4 bases, with 5 bases left in between. CDR3 region: CASSYGLYGYTF. CDR3 in DNA: TGTGCCAGCAGTTACGGTCTCTATGGCTACACCTTC.

In this sample, this clonotype turned up many times. The rearrangement uses TRBV9 and TRBJ2-7; D is possibly TRBD2 (5 bases). This CDR3 contains 14 residues. Per germline, CDR1 SGDLS and CDR2 YYNGEE. V was clipped by 0 bases and J by 4 bases, with 11 bases between them. The CDR3 DNA sequence: TGTGCCAGCAGCGTAGCAGGTAGCGTGTACGAGCAGTACTTC. Its translation is CASSVAGSVYEQYF.

V gene TRBV7-8 combines with J gene TRBJ1-2; perhaps TRBD1 as D (6 bases). This CDR3 is 14 amino acids long. The V end lost 5 bases, the J end lost 7 bases, and 17 bases lay between the germline ends. CDR1 is SGHVS, CDR2 FQNEAQ, per germline. The CDR3 DNA sequence: TGTGCCAGCAGCCTAGGATCAGGGGCCCTTGGCTACACCTTC. This translates into CASSLGSGALGYTF.

The J gene is TRBJ2-5, the V gene TRBV5-1, with 8 bases lining up with TRBD1. The CDR3 runs 14 residues. V lost 2 bases, J lost 1 base, and 1 base stayed unmatched. Germline lookup yields CDR1 SGHRS and CDR2 YFSETQ. CDR3 sequence (DNA): TGCGCCAGCAGCTTCAGGGGGCGCCAAGAGACCCAGTACTTC. It codes for CASSFRGRQETQYF.

This clonotype has a handful of counts. The chain recombines TRBV2 with TRBJ2-2; D possibly corresponds to TRBD1 (7 bases). Germline V gene lookup returns CDR1 SNHLY and CDR2 FYNNEI. The CDR3 spans 15 residues. The V and J ends lost 1 base and 4 bases respectively, with 10 bases between them. The CDR3 protein is CASSEVRGATGELFF. In DNA form, the CDR3 reads TGTGCCAGCAGTGAAGTCAGGGGGGCCACCGGGGAGCTGTTTTTT. The full variable domain, in which reference TRBV2 and TRBJ2-2 provide the parts outside the CDR3, is EPEVTQTPSHQVTQMGQEVILRCVPISNHLYFYWYRQILGQKVEFLVSFYNNEISEKSEIFDDQFSVERPDGSNFTLKIRSTKLEDSAMYFCASSEVRGATGELFFGEGSRLTVL.

The genes are TRBV7-8 and TRBJ1-1; unclear D gene. The germline V gene encodes CDR1 SGHVS and CDR2 FQNEAQ. The CDR3 has 15 amino acids. V shed 5 bases and J shed 3 bases, with 16 bases lying between them. CDR3 loop: CASSPLSLPDTEAFF. The CDR3 coding sequence is TGTGCCAGCAGCCCACTTAGCTTACCGGACACTGAAGCTTTCTTT.

The chain combines TRBV5-1 with TRBJ2-1; no clear D. The CDR3 has 13 amino acids. Per the germline V gene, CDR1 is SGHRS and CDR2 is YFSETQ. V was shortened by 0 bases and J by 12 bases, with 13 bases between the two germline ends. The CDR3 bases are TGCGCCAGCAGCTTGGGACGGTTAAAGGGGCAGTTCTTC. Protein: CASSLGRLKGQFF.

The rearrangement joins TRBV7-2 to TRBJ1-4; the D gene is possibly TRBD1 (5 bases). The V end lost 5 bases, the J end lost 8 bases, and 18 bases lay between the germline ends. Germline V gene data show CDR1 as SGHTA and CDR2 as FQGNSA. CDR3 length equals 15 residues. The CDR3 DNA sequence: TGTGCCAGCAGCCCAGACGCGGGGGGAAGGGAAAAACTGTTTTTT. The encoded protein is CASSPDAGGREKLFF.

This clonotype was seen at least ten times. V and J are TRBV6-2 or TRBV6-3 and TRBJ2-3; TRBD2 aligns across 7 bases. The CDR3 has 15 residues. J gave up 4 bases and V 2 bases, and 6 bases lay outside the gene matches. Germline lookup yields CDR1 MNHEY and CDR2 SVGEGT. This CDR3 is CASSYGRLAADTQYF. The CDR3 DNA reads as TGTGCCAGCAGTTACGGCCGGCTAGCGGCAGATACGCAGTATTTT.

This sequence joins TRBV12-3 or TRBV12-4 and TRBJ2-7; D perhaps matches TRBD1 (7 bases). V lost 5 bases and J 7 bases, leaving 18 bases between the germline ends. This CDR3 region has 14 residues. The CDR3 sequence: CASSPLGGGKEQYF. Written as DNA, the CDR3 is TGTGCCAGCAGTCCGCTTGGAGGGGGCAAGGAGCAGTACTTC.

The rearrangement uses TRBV4-3 and TRBJ2-3; 13 positions agree with TRBD2. CDR3 length: 16 amino acids. CDR1 is LGHNA, CDR2 YSLEER, per germline. Losses at the gene ends were 4 bases for V and 2 bases for J; bases not matched to a gene: 3. CDR3 protein: CASSRGLAGVTDTQYF. In nucleotides, the CDR3 is TGCGCCAGCAGCCGTGGACTAGCGGGAGTCACAGATACGCAGTATTTT.